The T cell receptor beta chain described here comes from a study of T-cell memory formation after mild COVID-19. This clonotype was observed a handful of times. Its antigen is unidentified. Study-wide results and caveats: The authors did not confirm SARS-CoV-2 specificity of second-wave clones peaking day 37. Contracting clones from day 15 to 85 showed balanced CD4/CD8; later expanders favored CD4+.

5'RACE with constant-segment primers built TCRalpha and TCRbeta cDNA libraries with UMIs. TCRdb re-analysed the 5' RACE reads in MiXCR, keeping a single row per CDR3 protein. The sample has hundreds of thousands of distinct CDR3 sequences; 20% are singletons. V shed 6 bases and J 1 base; nucleotides not matched to a gene: 5. Per germline, CDR1 LGHDT and CDR2 YNNKEL (reference sequence). The CDR3 contains 14 residues. This sequence joins TRBV3-1 and TRBJ1-1; 7 bases fit TRBD1. The source material was PBMCs or a T cell subset sorted from them (not recorded which). The receptor's source is an adult woman who had mild COVID-19 (a few samples of this study predate the infection). Cell type and time point are not known. This CDR3 is CASSLRGANTEAFF. DNA for the CDR3: TGTGCCAGCAGTCTCAGGGGGGCGAACACTGAAGCTTTCTTT.